The clone carrying this TCR beta chain has a handful of counts. The antigen is undetermined. This sample was included in a study of response to subunit inactivated influenza vaccine. Study findings and constraints: Authors suggested each seasonal flu vaccination may recruit only limited numbers of new T cells.

From germline, CDR1 is SGHVS and CDR2 FQNEAQ. There are 13 residues in the CDR3. The V end was cut by 6 bases, the J end by 3 bases, with 12 bases between. TCRdb independently ran MiXCR on the RT-PCR reads; one entry per CDR3 protein. The table includes 800,000 or so distinct CDR3 sequences, 21% detected once. The J gene is TRBJ2-7, the V gene TRBV7-8; unclear D gene. The receptor comes from a man aged 45-60 years who received an inactivated influenza vaccine. This sample comprised PBMCs from blood, obtained roughly 5 days after vaccination. DNA for the CDR3: TGTGCCAGCAGGGACCATTGGGGCTACGAGCAGTACTTC. This gives the protein CASRDHWGYEQYF. Full variable domain (outside the CDR3, taken from reference TRBV7-8 and TRBJ2-7): GAGVSQSPRYKVAKRGQDVALRCDPISGHVSLFWYQQALGQGPEFLTYFQNEAQLDKSGLPSDRFFAERPEGSVSTLKIQRTQQEDSAVYLCASRDHWGYEQYFGPGTRLTVT.